A single sample gave rise to the 30 T cell receptor beta chains below, sequenced in a study of T cells in tumors after PD-1 blockade. TCRdb keeps only in-frame clones here, not all; method: immunoSEQ multiplex PCR. The table lists 60,000 to 75,000 clones, approximately 74% of them singletons. The sequencing here drew on PBMCs, taken after anti-PD-1 treatment. These TCRs come from a human donor with basal cell carcinoma.

This clone was detected once. The gene calls are TRBV3-1 (or the pseudogene TRBV3-2) and TRBJ2-3, with TRBD2 matching over 8 bases. Trimming cost V 2 bases and J 4 bases; bases outside gene matches: 8. Germline CDR1 reads LGHDT; CDR2 reads YNNKEL (reference sequence). The CDR3 totals 16 residues. The DNA of the CDR3 is TGTGCCAGCAGCCAACTACGGGGGGGCCCGGCAGATACGCAGTATTTT. The encoded protein is CASSQLRGGPADTQYF.

V gene TRBV10-3 combines with J gene TRBJ1-1, with 10 nucleotides matching TRBD1. J lost 3 bases, V lost 2 bases, and 3 bases had no gene match. This CDR3 has 15 residues. Germline CDR1 ENHRY, CDR2 SYGVKD. The chain's CDR3 is CAISELGQGDTEAFF. The DNA for the CDR3 is TGTGCCATCAGTGAGCTTGGACAGGGGGACACTGAAGCTTTCTTT.

This clone is medium-sized. The chain combines TRBV28 with TRBJ2-7, with TRBD2 matching 8 bases. With V trimmed by 4 bases and J by 7 bases, 12 bases remained unmatched. The CDR3 spans 15 residues. Germline V gene lookup returns CDR1 MDHEN and CDR2 SYDVKM. CDR3 protein: CASSYETGGPREQYF. The DNA of the CDR3 is TGTGCCAGCAGTTACGAAACGGGGGGGCCTAGGGAGCAGTACTTC.

Only a few counts were recorded for this clone. The chain couples TRBV27 to TRBJ1-1; TRBD1 aligns across 9 bases. With 5 bases clipped from V and 1 base from J, the junction kept 2 bases outside the gene matches. Germline V gene sequence: CDR1 MNHEY, CDR2 SMNVEV (reference sequence). CDR3 length: 14 amino acids. In DNA, the CDR3 is TGTGCCAGCAGTCGACAGGGGGAGAACACTGAAGCTTTCTTT. Its protein is CASSRQGENTEAFF.

The chain combines TRBV2 with TRBJ2-5; no clear D gene. CDR1 is SNHLY and CDR2 is FYNNEI in the germline V gene. The ends were cut back, 3 bases at V and 4 bases at J, with 6 bases in the middle. This CDR3 comprises 12 residues. Written as DNA, the CDR3 is TGTGCCAGCAGTGACGCCCCAGAGACCCAGTACTTC. Protein: CASSDAPETQYF.

This clone was picked up a small number of times. The chain has TRBV5-5 and TRBJ1-3; D ambiguous. V gave up 4 bases and J gave up 0 bases, with 11 bases separating them. Germline V CDR1 and CDR2: SGHKS, YYEKEE (reference sequence). This CDR3 contains 15 residues. Written as DNA, the CDR3 is TGTGCCAGCAGCATTGAGGTGAACTCTGGAAACACCATATATTTT. This encodes CASSIEVNSGNTIYF.

The CDR3 DNA follows: TGTGCCAGCAGTTCCTGGGACGAAAGCACAGATACGCAGTATTTT. Residues: CASSSWDESTDTQYF. The chain couples TRBV6-5 to TRBJ2-3; D is tentatively TRBD1 or TRBD2 (5 bases each). Looked up from germline, CDR1 is MNHEY and CDR2 is SVGAGI. This CDR3 comprises 15 residues. Trimming left V 4 bases short and J 0 bases short, with 11 bases between.

This clone was detected only a few times. The chain uses TRBV3-1 (or the pseudogene TRBV3-2) and TRBJ1-2; D call uncertain. V lost 2 bases to trimming and J lost 5 bases, with 9 bases between them. CDR1 and CDR2 (germline): LGHDT, YNNKEL (reference sequence). The CDR3 is made up of 13 amino acids. CDR3 nucleotide sequence: TGTGCCAGCAGCCAAAGGACGGCTTATGGCTACACCTTC. As protein: CASSQRTAYGYTF.

V is TRBV10-1 and J is TRBJ1-6; the D is unclear. CDR1 WNHNN and CDR2 SYGVQD come from the germline V gene (reference sequence). The CDR3 is 14 residues long. The germline V and J ends were trimmed by 6 bases and 7 bases, with 13 bases remaining between them. This chain's CDR3 is CASSDSGYNSPLHF. CDR3 nucleotide sequence: TGCGCCAGCAGCGACTCGGGGTACAATTCACCCCTCCACTTT.

The CDR3 here is CASEGQQSSYNSPLHF. CDR3 nucleotides: TGTGCCAGCGAAGGACAGCAGAGCTCCTATAATTCACCCCTCCACTTT. The V gene is TRBV2, the J gene TRBJ1-6; possibly TRBD1 for D (6 bases). The germline V gene encodes CDR1 SNHLY and CDR2 FYNNEI. V was clipped by 8 bases and J by 0 bases, with 14 bases between them. The CDR3 sequence is 16 residues long.

The V gene is TRBV29-1, the J gene TRBJ2-1; 10 nucleotides align to TRBD1. Germline CDR1 and CDR2: SQVTM and ANQGSEA. Trimming at V came to 7 bases and at J to 4 bases, leaving 1 base not matched to a gene. This CDR3 contains 12 residues. CDR3 protein: CSGGQGYNEQFF. CDR3 bases: TGCAGCGGGGGACAGGGGTACAATGAGCAGTTCTTC.

This clone came up a few times. The chain has TRBV24-1 and TRBJ2-2; D remains ambiguous. CDR1 KGHDR and CDR2 SFDVKD come from the germline V gene. CDR3 length equals 12 residues. Trimming removed 7 bases at V and 5 bases at J, with 7 bases between. This chain's CDR3 is CATSKGTGELFF. DNA for the CDR3: TGTGCCACCAGCAAAGGGACCGGGGAGCTGTTTTTT.

The V and J genes are TRBV23-1 and TRBJ1-3; 8 bases are a match to TRBD1. TRBV23-1 is assigned to the ORF class and has an uncertain function. The CDR3 sequence is 18 residues long. V was clipped by 3 bases and J by 3 bases; unmatched bases: 13. CDR3: CASSQPKQTGGFGNTIYF. CDR3 nucleotide sequence: TGCGCCAGCAGTCAGCCTAAGCAAACAGGGGGTTTTGGAAACACCATATATTTT.

In this sample, this clone turned up a few times. The chain uses TRBV4-1 and TRBJ2-1, with 10 bases identical to TRBD2. CDR3 size: 14 residues. The germline V gene has CDR1 MGHRA and CDR2 YSYEKL. Trimming removed 4 bases from V and 8 bases from J; junction bases left unmatched: 5. This chain's CDR3 is CASSRLAGIDEQFF. The CDR3 region has the DNA TGCGCCAGCAGCCGACTAGCGGGTATCGATGAGCAGTTCTTC.

V and J are TRBV5-1 and TRBJ1-4, with 8 bases matching TRBD1. This CDR3 is built from 17 residues. Per the germline V gene, CDR1 is SGHRS and CDR2 is YFSETQ. J gave up 8 bases and V 4 bases, and 16 bases lay outside the gene matches. CDR3 region: CASSPEGQGLVGEKLFF. CDR3 sequence (DNA): TGCGCCAGCAGCCCGGAAGGACAGGGTTTGGTCGGGGAAAAACTGTTTTTT.

The chain joins TRBV6-2 or TRBV6-3 to TRBJ1-1; unclear D gene. CDR3 length equals 13 residues. The V gene lost 2 bases and the J gene lost 2 bases, with 6 bases spanning the gap. The germline V gene encodes CDR1 MNHEY and CDR2 SVGEGT. The CDR3 sequence is CASSYGRNTEAFF. CDR3 nucleotides: TGTGCCAGCAGTTACGGGCGTAACACTGAAGCTTTCTTT.

A few counts support this clone. This chain connects TRBV28 to TRBJ1-2; the D is unclear. The CDR3 consists of 13 residues. CDR1 is MDHEN, CDR2 SYDVKM, per germline. V was trimmed by 3 bases and J by 4 bases, leaving 9 bases between them. CDR3 amino acids: CASSFAGIYGYTF. CDR3 in DNA: TGTGCCAGCAGTTTCGCGGGGATCTATGGCTACACCTTC.

The chain couples TRBV30 to TRBJ2-1; TRBD2 matches at 10 bases. CDR1 GTSNPN and CDR2 SVGIG come from the germline V gene (reference sequence). V shed 4 bases and J 8 bases; nucleotides not matched to a gene: 5. The length of the CDR3 is 13 residues. In DNA, the CDR3 is TGTGCCTGGACAAGCGGGGGGGCGGATGAGCAGTTCTTC. Translated, it gives CAWTSGGADEQFF. The full variable domain, in which reference TRBV30 and TRBJ2-1 provide the parts outside the CDR3, is SQTIHQWPATLVQPVGSPLSLECTVEGTSNPNLYWYRQAAGRGLQLLFYSVGIGQISSEVPQNLSASRPQDRQFILSSKKLLLSDSGFYLCAWTSGGADEQFFGPGTRLTVL.

The rearrangement joins TRBV9 to TRBJ2-3; no clear D gene. Germline V gives CDR1 SGDLS, CDR2 YYNGEE. The V and J ends lost 0 bases and 2 bases respectively, with 4 bases between them. The CDR3 covers 13 residues. CDR3 bases: TGTGCCAGCAGCGTAGATCTCACAGATACGCAGTATTTT. It specifies CASSVDLTDTQYF.

The V call is TRBV7-2, the J call TRBJ1-1; a weak D match, TRBD1 (6 bases). V was clipped by 5 bases and J by 5 bases, with 15 bases between them. The CDR3 sequence is 14 residues long. The germline CDR1 and CDR2 sequences are SGHTA and FQGNSA. CDR3 DNA sequence: TGTGCCAGCAGCCCCACAGGGTCGGGGACTGAAGCTTTCTTT. It yields the protein CASSPTGSGTEAFF.

This clone is a singleton in its sample. This rearrangement joins TRBV6-5 to TRBJ1-2; TRBD1 matches 7 bases. The CDR3 has 14 amino acids. V trimming: 2 bases; J trimming: 6 bases; junction bases outside the gene matches: 6. Germline values: CDR1 MNHEY, CDR2 SVGAGI. The CDR3 loop reads CASSYRQGVDGYTF. CDR3 DNA: TGTGCCAGCAGTTACCGGCAGGGGGTGGATGGCTACACCTTC.

This CDR3 is CASSLSNEQFF. In nucleotides, the CDR3 is TGCGCCAGCAGCTTGTCGAATGAGCAGTTCTTC. The chain links TRBV5-1 to TRBJ2-1; D gene unclear. Germline CDR1 and CDR2: SGHRS and YFSETQ. Trimming took off 1 base at V and 7 bases at J, with 3 bases between the two ends. The CDR3 contains 11 residues.

The CDR3 here is CASRQGSFQPQHF. The CDR3 DNA is TGTGCCAGTCGACAGGGGAGTTTTCAGCCCCAGCATTTT. The chain recombines TRBV6-5 with TRBJ1-5; 8 positions match TRBD1. V lost 9 bases to trimming and J lost 6 bases; unmatched junction nucleotides: 7. The CDR3 runs 13 residues. The germline CDR1 and CDR2 sequences are MNHEY and SVGAGI.

The chain couples TRBV7-9 to TRBJ2-2; D possibly corresponds to TRBD1 (6 bases). Germline V gene sequence: CDR1 SEHNR, CDR2 FQNEAQ (reference sequence). The CDR3 spans 14 residues. Trimming removed 5 bases at V and 5 bases at J, with 12 bases between. The CDR3 DNA reads TGTGCCAGCAGCCTGGACAGAGCGACCGGGGAGCTGTTTTTT. It is translated as CASSLDRATGELFF.

V is TRBV30 and J is TRBJ2-5, with 11 bases matching TRBD2. Germline V CDR1 and CDR2: GTSNPN, SVGIG (reference sequence). The CDR3 covers 15 residues. V lost 0 bases, J lost 11 bases, and 11 bases stayed unmatched. In DNA, the CDR3 is TGTGCCTGGAGTGTACGGCTAGCGGGGGGAGGTTCTCAGTACTTC. It yields the protein CAWSVRLAGGGSQYF.

The chain has TRBV18 and TRBJ2-3; D is undetermined. V lost 4 bases, J lost 0 bases, and 8 bases lay in between. The germline V gene has CDR1 KGHSH and CDR2 LQKENI. CDR3 length: 14 residues. CDR3 residues: CASSRTSSTDTQYF. The DNA of the CDR3 is TGTGCCAGCTCACGGACCAGCAGCACAGATACGCAGTATTTT.

The gene calls are TRBV6-5 and TRBJ2-7, with D perhaps matching TRBD1 or TRBD2 (7 bases each). V dropped 6 bases and J dropped 5 bases, with 17 bases sitting between them. CDR1 and CDR2 from the germline V gene are MNHEY and SVGAGI. CDR3 length: 14 residues. For the CDR3, the DNA is TGTGCCAGCAGCCAAAGACAGGGAGGGGACGAGCAGTACTTC. Translated: CASSQRQGGDEQYF.

This clone turned up a few times. The gene calls are TRBV6-5 and TRBJ1-3; the match to TRBD1 covers 9 bases. V lost 4 bases and J lost 4; bases outside the gene matches: 5. In germline, CDR1 is MNHEY, CDR2 SVGAGI. There are 15 residues in the CDR3. The CDR3: CASSSRTGEGNTIYF. In DNA, the CDR3 is TGTGCCAGCAGTTCGAGGACAGGGGAAGGAAACACCATATATTTT.

By share of the sample, this clone is medium-sized. This rearrangement joins TRBV4-1 to TRBJ2-1; D is uncertain. The ends were cut back, 2 bases at V and 0 bases at J, with 11 bases in the middle. Germline loops: CDR1 MGHRA, CDR2 YSYEKL. This CDR3 is built from 16 residues. The CDR3 DNA is TGCGCCAGCAGCCAATCCCCCCATTACTCCTACAATGAGCAGTTCTTC. Translation gives CASSQSPHYSYNEQFF.

The chain is built from TRBV7-9 and TRBJ2-1; 7 bases align to TRBD2. Per the germline V gene, CDR1 is SEHNR and CDR2 is FQNEAQ (reference sequence). The CDR3 is 15 residues long. Trimming took 2 bases from V and 10 from J; bases not matched to a gene: 11. As DNA, the CDR3 is TGTGCCAGCAGCTTACCGACGACTAGCAGGGAAGAGCAGTTCTTC. Translated: CASSLPTTSREEQFF.